This TCR beta chain was sequenced during a study of T-cell reconstitution after alpha-beta-depleted transplantation in children. Regarding the study as a whole: Surviving recipient T cells and thymic progenitors underlay high day-60 TCRbeta diversity in some patients. T-cell counts and diversity at one year following transplant were attributed mainly to newly produced T cells. Several hundred graft clones that had expanded were reportedly the source of alpha-beta T cells about two months after transplant.

Turning to this clonotype: Its antigen is still unknown.

Using unique molecular identifiers, the investigators prepared the TCRbeta library. MiXCR, applied by TCRdb to the PCR reads, yields one record per CDR3 protein. The sample consists of 610,000 or so distinct CDR3 sequences, 27% of them appearing once. CDR1 is MNHNS and CDR2 is SASEGT in the germline V gene. The CDR3 runs to 12 residues. V lost 1 base and J lost 3, with 4 bases in between. The source material was PBMCs, sampled before TCRalphabeta/CD19-depleted stem cell transplant. The sequence was collected from a boy less than two years old with Wiskott-Aldrich syndrome, due to receive a stem cell transplant. This chain uses TRBV6-1 with TRBJ2-7; D not resolved. The CDR3 reads CASSEGNYEQYF. In nucleotides, the CDR3 is TGTGCCAGCAGTGAAGGAAACTACGAGCAGTACTTC.